Sequencing of this T cell receptor (beta chain) was carried out in a study of OX40 agonist ivuxolimab in advanced cancers. CDR1 MNHNS and CDR2 SASEGT come from the germline V gene. The ends were cut back, 3 bases at V and 4 bases at J, with 12 bases in the middle. The CDR3 loop spans 14 amino acids. Generated by immunoSEQ multiplex PCR, the TCRdb table keeps only in-frame clones and is missing some. The table lists 85,000 to 100,000 clones, less than 95% of them singletons. No patient had autoimmune disease or received systemic immunosuppression. The chain is built from TRBV6-1 and TRBJ1-2, with a tentative D call TRBD1 (5 bases). The origin of this receptor is an adult with an advanced solid tumor such as melanoma, head and neck, liver or kidney cancer. The material sequenced was CD4+ or CD8+ T cells sorted from blood, taken in a trial of the OX40 agonist ivuxolimab. Here the CDR3 DNA reads TGTGCCAGCAGTGATATAGGGGACGGCTATGGCTACACCTTC. Amino acid sequence: CASSDIGDGYGYTF.